The sequence of this T cell receptor (beta chain) was determined in a study of neoadjuvant anti-PD-1 for oral cavity cancer. Study-wide background: Non-progressing patients received a fourth nivolumab dose near day 43, then surgery on days 50-56.

Trimming pared 5 bases from V and 7 bases from J, leaving 21 bases between. Germline V gives CDR1 MNHEY, CDR2 SMNVEV (reference sequence). The CDR3 extends over 17 amino acids. This sample's time point: after neoadjuvant nivolumab, at surgical resection. Cohort: HPV-negative, locally advanced oral cavity squamous cell carcinoma patients. Regarding the study as a whole: Post-treatment tumors with larger preexisting clones showed more shrinkage. Only a few patients per response group were TCR-analyzed; validation needed.

Concerning this clone: Its antigen is not known.

Produced via immunoSEQ multiplex PCR; TCRdb's table is partial and in-frame only. The data hold around 10,000 clones, with around 60% observed a single time. The chain uses TRBV27 and TRBJ1-6; D may be TRBD1 (6 bases). The receptor was isolated from a person between 40 and 79 years old with oral cavity squamous cell carcinoma. Sequences were derived from tumor tissue, sampled after nivolumab (anti-PD-1) treatment. The CDR3 bases are TGTGCCAGCAGTCCAATACCCCAGGGGTCGCGAAATTCACCCCTCCACTTT. This codes for CASSPIPQGSRNSPLHF.